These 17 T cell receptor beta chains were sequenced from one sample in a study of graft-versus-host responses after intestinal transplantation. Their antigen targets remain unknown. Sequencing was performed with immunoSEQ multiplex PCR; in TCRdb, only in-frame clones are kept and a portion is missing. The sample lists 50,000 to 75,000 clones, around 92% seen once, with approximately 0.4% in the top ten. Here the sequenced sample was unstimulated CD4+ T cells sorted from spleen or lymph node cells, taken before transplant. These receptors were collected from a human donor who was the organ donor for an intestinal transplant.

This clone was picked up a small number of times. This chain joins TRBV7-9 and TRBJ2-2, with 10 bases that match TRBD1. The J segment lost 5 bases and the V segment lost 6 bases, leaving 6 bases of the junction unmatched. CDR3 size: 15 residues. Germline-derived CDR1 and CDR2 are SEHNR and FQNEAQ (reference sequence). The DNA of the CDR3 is TGTGCCAGCAGTTCCGGGACAGGGGTTACCGGGGAGCTGTTTTTT. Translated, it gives CASSSGTGVTGELFF. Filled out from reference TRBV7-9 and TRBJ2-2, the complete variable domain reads DTGVSQNPRHKITKRGQNVTFRCDPISEHNRLYWYRQTLGQGPEFLTYFQNEAQLEKSRLLSDRFSAERPKGSFSTLEIQRTEQGDSAMYLCASSSGTGVTGELFFGEGSRLTVL.

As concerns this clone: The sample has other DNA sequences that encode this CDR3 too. CDR3 sequence reads: CASSERRGGRETQYF. CDR3 bases: TGTGCCAGCAGTGAAAGGAGGGGGGGTCGAGAGACCCAGTACTTC. This sequence joins TRBV2 and TRBJ2-5; possible D gene TRBD2, 7 bases. The CDR3 loop spans 15 amino acids. The germline gives CDR1 SNHLY, CDR2 FYNNEI. Between the trimmed V and J ends, which lost 2 bases and 4 bases, there was a span of 14 bases.

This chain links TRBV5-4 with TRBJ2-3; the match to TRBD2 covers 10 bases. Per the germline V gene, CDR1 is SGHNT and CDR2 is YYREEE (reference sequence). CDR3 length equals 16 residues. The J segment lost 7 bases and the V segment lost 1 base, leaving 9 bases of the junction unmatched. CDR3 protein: CASSLSSGGRGNTQYF. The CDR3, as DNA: TGTGCCAGCAGCTTGTCTAGCGGGGGCCGAGGGAATACGCAGTATTTT.

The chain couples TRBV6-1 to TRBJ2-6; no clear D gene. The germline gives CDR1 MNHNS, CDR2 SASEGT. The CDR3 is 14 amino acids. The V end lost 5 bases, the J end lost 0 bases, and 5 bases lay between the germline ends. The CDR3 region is CASSLSSGANVLTF. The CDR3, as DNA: TGTGCCAGCAGTCTTAGCTCTGGGGCCAACGTCCTGACTTTC.

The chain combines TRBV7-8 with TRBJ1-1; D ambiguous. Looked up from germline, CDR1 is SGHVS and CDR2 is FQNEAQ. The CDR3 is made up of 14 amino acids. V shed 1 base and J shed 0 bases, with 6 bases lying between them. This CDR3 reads CASSLEPVNTEAFF. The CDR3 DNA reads TGTGCCAGCAGCTTAGAGCCAGTGAACACTGAAGCTTTCTTT.

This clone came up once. The CDR3: CSAAPRDGYTF. CDR3 DNA sequence: TGCAGTGCTGCTCCCAGGGACGGCTACACCTTC. The genes are TRBV20-1 and TRBJ1-2; maybe TRBD1 (5 bases). The CDR3 runs 11 residues. Trimming left V 5 bases short and J 8 bases short, with 12 bases between. Germline CDR1 is DFQATT and CDR2 is SNEGSKA (reference sequence).

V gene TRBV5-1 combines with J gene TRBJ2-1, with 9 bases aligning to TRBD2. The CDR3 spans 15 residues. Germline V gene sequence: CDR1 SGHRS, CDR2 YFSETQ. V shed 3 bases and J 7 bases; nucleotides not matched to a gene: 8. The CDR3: CASSSGGTSWNEQFF. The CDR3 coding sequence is TGCGCCAGCAGCTCAGGCGGGACTAGCTGGAATGAGCAGTTCTTC.

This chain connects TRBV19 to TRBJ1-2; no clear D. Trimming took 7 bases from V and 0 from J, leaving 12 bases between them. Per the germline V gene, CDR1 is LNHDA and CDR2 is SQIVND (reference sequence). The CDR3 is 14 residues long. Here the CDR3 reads CASNYDPTNYGYTF. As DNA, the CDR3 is TGTGCCAGTAACTACGACCCTACTAACTATGGCTACACCTTC.

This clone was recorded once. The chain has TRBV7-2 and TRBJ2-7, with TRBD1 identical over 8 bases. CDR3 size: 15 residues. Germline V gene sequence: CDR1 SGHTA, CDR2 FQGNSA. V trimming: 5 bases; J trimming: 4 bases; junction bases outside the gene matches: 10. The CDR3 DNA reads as TGTGCCAGCAGCCCCCCTCCAGGGGGCGTTTACGAGCAGTACTTC. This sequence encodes CASSPPPGGVYEQYF.

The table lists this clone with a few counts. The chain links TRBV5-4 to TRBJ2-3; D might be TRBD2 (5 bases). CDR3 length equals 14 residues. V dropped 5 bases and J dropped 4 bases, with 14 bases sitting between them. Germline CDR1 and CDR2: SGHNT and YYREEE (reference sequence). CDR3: CASSRTAGADTQYF. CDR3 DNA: TGTGCCAGCAGTCGGACGGCCGGGGCAGATACGCAGTATTTT.

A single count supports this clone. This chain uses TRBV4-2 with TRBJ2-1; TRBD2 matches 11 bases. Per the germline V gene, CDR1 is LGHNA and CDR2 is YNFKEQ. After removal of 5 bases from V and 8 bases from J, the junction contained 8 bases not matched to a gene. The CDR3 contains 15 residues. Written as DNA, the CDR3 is TGTGCCAGCAGCGCAATAGCGGGGGGGCCTCATGAGCAGTTCTTC. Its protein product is CASSAIAGGPHEQFF.

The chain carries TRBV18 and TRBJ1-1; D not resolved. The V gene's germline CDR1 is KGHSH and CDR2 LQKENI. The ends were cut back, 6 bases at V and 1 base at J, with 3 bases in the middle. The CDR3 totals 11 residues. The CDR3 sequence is CASSTNTEAFF. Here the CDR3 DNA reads TGTGCCAGCTCCACGAACACTGAAGCTTTCTTT.

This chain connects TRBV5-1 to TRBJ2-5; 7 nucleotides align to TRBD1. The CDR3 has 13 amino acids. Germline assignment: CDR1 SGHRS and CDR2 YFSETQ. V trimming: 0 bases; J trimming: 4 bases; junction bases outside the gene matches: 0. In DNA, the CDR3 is TGCGCCAGCAGCTTGGGACAGGGAGAGACCCAGTACTTC. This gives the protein CASSLGQGETQYF.

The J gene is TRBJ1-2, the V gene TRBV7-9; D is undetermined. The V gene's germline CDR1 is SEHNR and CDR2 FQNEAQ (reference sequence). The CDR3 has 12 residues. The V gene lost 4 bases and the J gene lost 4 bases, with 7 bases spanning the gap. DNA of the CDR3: TGTGCCAGCAGCTGGCAGAGCTATGGCTACACCTTC. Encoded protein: CASSWQSYGYTF.

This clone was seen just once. CDR3 coding DNA: TGTGCCAGCTCACCTTCGAGACAGGGGAGCACTGAAGCTTTCTTT. The encoded protein is CASSPSRQGSTEAFF. This chain connects TRBV18 to TRBJ1-1, with TRBD1 identical over 8 bases. Losses at the gene ends were 3 bases for V and 4 bases for J; bases not matched to a gene: 7. The length of the CDR3 is 15 residues. The germline V gene encodes CDR1 KGHSH and CDR2 LQKENI.

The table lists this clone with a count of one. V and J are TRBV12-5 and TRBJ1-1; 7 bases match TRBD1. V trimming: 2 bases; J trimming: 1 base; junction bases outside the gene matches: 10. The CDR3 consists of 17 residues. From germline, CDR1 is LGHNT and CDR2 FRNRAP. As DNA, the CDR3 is TGTGCTAGTGGTTTGAAGCTGGGGGGACAGTGGAACACTGAAGCTTTCTTT. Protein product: CASGLKLGGQWNTEAFF.

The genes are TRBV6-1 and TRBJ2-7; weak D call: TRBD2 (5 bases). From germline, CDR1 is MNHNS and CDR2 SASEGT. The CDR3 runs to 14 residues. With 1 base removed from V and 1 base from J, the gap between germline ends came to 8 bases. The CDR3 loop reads CASSEGWRSYEQYF. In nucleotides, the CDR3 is TGTGCCAGCAGTGAAGGTTGGAGGTCCTACGAGCAGTACTTC.